This T cell receptor beta chain is drawn from a study of spatial heterogeneity in lung cancer. Study observations and caveats: Intratumoral expanded alpha and beta TCR counts were found to track tumor mutation counts. Coverage was estimated at roughly 7% of tumor T cells for alpha chains and roughly 13% for beta chains.

This clonotype was counted only a few times. No antigen is known for it. Germline V lookup: CDR1 SGHTA, CDR2 FQGNSA. Deletions cut 5 bases from V and 2 bases from J, with 11 bases between. The CDR3 runs to 14 residues. A distinct unique molecular identifier was carried by each TCR cDNA molecule. TCRdb itself ran the 5' RACE reads through MiXCR, one entry per CDR3 protein. The sample lists about 13,000 distinct CDR3 sequences, roughly 6.6% occurring once. Time point given: sample taken at primary tumor resection. Untreated early-stage non-small cell lung cancer patients, approximately 79 in total, were the donors. In each case, whole RNA from tumor, nontumor lung or frozen PBMC was sequenced unsorted.

The sequence derives from a female donor with early-stage non-small cell lung cancer. The source was lung tumor tissue, collected at surgery. The V and J genes are TRBV7-2 and TRBJ2-3, with D unclear. Here the CDR3 reads CASSPPGTTDTQYF. For the CDR3, the DNA is TGTGCCAGCAGCCCACCCGGAACCACAGATACGCAGTATTTT. The full variable domain, completed using reference TRBV7-2 and TRBJ2-3, is GAGVSQSPSNKVTEKGKDVELRCDPISGHTALYWYRQSLGQGLEFLIYFQGNSAPDKSGLPSDRFSAERTGGSVSTLTIQRTQQEDSAVYLCASSPPGTTDTQYFGPGTRLTVL.